This T cell receptor (beta chain) is from a study of CD8+CD57+ T cells in acquired aplastic anemia. The study profiled TCR beta VDJ and CDR3 using genomic DNA as template. MiXCR was run by TCRdb on the reads, yielding one entry per CDR3 protein. Of 200,000 to 250,000 distinct CDR3 sequences listed, over 55% are singletons. Germline V gives CDR1 WSHSY, CDR2 SAAADI. The CDR3 has 13 residues. Trimming cost V 6 bases and J 8 bases, with 16 bases left between them. This TCR was recovered from a human donor in good health. The sequenced sample consisted of sorted CD4+, CD8+, or CD8+CD57+ T cells (not recorded which) from PBMCs. The rearrangement links TRBV10-2 to TRBJ1-1, with D possibly TRBD1 on 5 matching bases. CDR3 region: CASSEGRKVEAFF. CDR3 nucleotide sequence: TGCGCCAGCAGCGAGGGACGGAAGGTAGAAGCTTTCTTT.